This TCR beta chain originates from a study of CD4 T cells in relation to SARS-CoV-2 and coronaviruses. The wider study: The negative reference was HIV-1 Nef peptide pool or peptide-free culture.

A note on this clone: Its target is unknown.

Study conclusions and caveats: Compared with monoreactive clones, crossreactive clones showed significantly weaker SARS-CoV-2 expansion. Pre-pandemic and post-infection samples never came from the same donor.

Sequencing used immunoSEQ multiplex PCR; TCRdb keeps in-frame clones, though not all of them. The repertoire consists of some 16,000 clones, with roughly 80% occurring once and the leading ten covering about two fifths. Before the COVID-19 pandemic, during about 2011-2019, CD4+ T cells were taken from unexposed donors. Isolation of CD4+ T cells took place after about 10 days in culture. Fresh IL-2 medium replaced half the medium on days 3 and 7. This sequence originates from a human donor in good health. Sequencing was carried out using CD4+ T cells from PBMCs, cultured in vitro.

CDR3 residues: CASSLAGSAYEQYF. In DNA, the CDR3 is TGTGCCAGCAGCTTAGCAGGCAGTGCCTACGAGCAGTACTTC. J is TRBJ2-7 and V is TRBV7-8; D call uncertain. V shed 0 bases and J shed 2 bases, with 8 bases lying between them. The CDR3 consists of 14 residues. Germline V gene data show CDR1 as SGHVS and CDR2 as FQNEAQ.